The TCR beta chain under discussion was sequenced for a study of persistence of HIV-infected CD4 T cells (dated by TCRdb to about 2020). At the level of the whole study: The study isolated CMV- and HIV-1 Gag-responding CD4+ T cells from ART-treated individuals to examine antigen-driven clonal expansion of HIV-1-infected cells. Suppressive ART had been received by participants for a median of 8 years. Apart from a couple of participants who underwent leukapheresis at a single time point, peripheral blood samples of up to roughly 180 mL were collected from participants at multiple time points. The clonality of all cells in each sorted population was assessed by TCRbeta sequencing, whereas the clonality of infected cells was assessed by proviral sequencing. Cross-participant TCR cluster analysis included roughly 8 participants for CMV and 6 or 7 participants for Gag. What the authors observed across the whole study: A correlation was observed between TCR oligoclonality and proviral oligoclonality within the same sorted populations. The study involved few individuals and tested only a limited range of antigens. Significantly lower TCRbeta richness was observed in CMV- and Gag-responding cells than in anti-CD3/anti-CD28-responding cells, and higher oligoclonality was observed in CMV-responding cells than in CD3/CD28-stimulated and Gag-responding cells. Because the TCR analyses were done in bulk, restricting them to just the rare CMV-responding cells that actually carried HIV-1 proviruses was not possible. Enrichment of degenerate expanded CDR3beta sequences was found in antigen-responding cells, suggesting convergent selection of CD4+ responses to CMV and Gag.

The meaning of the sample's treatment or condition label: suppressive antiretroviral therapy. Cells were stimulated with lysates of CMV-infected fibroblasts at roughly 9.8 ug/mL. Memory populations depleted of antigen-responding cells were obtained by sorting nonresponding CD40L-negative CD69-negative CD45RO-high memory CD4+ T cells. Participants were HIV-1-infected adults who started suppressive ART during chronic infection. Participants had undetectable plasma HIV-1 RNA below 50 copies/mL for at least 4 years. To be included, participants needed a CD4+ T cell count above 400 cells/uL and a positive CMV serology. Before stimulation, PBMCs were isolated using density centrifugation and then depleted of CD8+ T cells. For roughly 17 hours, CD8-depleted PBMCs were stimulated with anti-CD28/CD49d costimulation, a CD40-blocking antibody, and enfuvirtide, which was added to prevent new infections. Cell sorting was performed on a Beckman Coulter MoFlo Legacy or XDP sorter, and dead cells were excluded with propidium iodide. Genomic DNA was extracted with the QIAamp DNA Mini Kit for samples above one million cells, otherwise with the Quick-DNA Microprep Kit.

This clone was picked up one time. Its antigen target is currently unknown. Base-call qualities are not available, and no considerably larger clone is one nucleotide away. The germline V gene yields SNHLY for CDR1 and FYNNEI for CDR2. The CDR3, from cysteine to phenylalanine, totals 15 residues. The entry retains the CDR3 DNA only, 45 bases that are in frame from base 1. Trimming costs V 10 bases and J 4 bases, and their ends lie 22 bases apart. The immunoSEQ hsTCRB assay version 4, run in survey mode, was used to sequence TCRbeta repertoires from genomic DNA. Genomic DNA was diluted to 10 ng/uL, using up to roughly 1 ug per sample for TCRbeta sequencing. Concerning the study's data processing: TCRbeta data analysis was done in ImmunoSeq Analyzer 3.0, and diversity was calculated on productive nucleotide rearrangements. The improved Chao index was used to estimate lower-bound TCR diversity, and the Gini coefficient was used to estimate clonality using the Immunarch R package. When different nucleotide rearrangements encoded the same CDR3beta amino acid sequence, each rearrangement was treated as a distinct clonotype. Differential abundance analysis identified TCRbeta sequences significantly enriched in antigen-responding cells relative to anti-CD3/anti-CD28-activated cells. TCRs were clustered by predicted peptide-MHC specificity with GLIPH2, both within individual participants and across merged participant data sets. Entries here come from immuneACCESS through TCRdb and include only in-frame sequences with V and J called. Some clones fail to appear in such tables; in the studies checked, an unresolved V gene covers under half of the shortfall, and the cause of the remainder is unknown. The D gene and trimming were derived from the DNA, and the V and J assignments and clone size from that table. A total of approximately 31,000 clones appear in this sample, about 81% of them only once. The ten top clones hold nearly 6.5% of the sample.

In this chain, TRBV2 is recombined with TRBJ2-5, with the D gene not clear enough to name. This receptor was taken from an adult woman with HIV who was CMV-seropositive. The sample in question was CD4+ T cells sorted from PBMCs after roughly 19-hour stimulation, obtained from a patient who received antiretroviral therapy. What the cell subset or site label conveys for this sample: CD40L-CD69- CD45RO-high memory CD4 T cells not responding to CMV lysate. At the DNA level, the sequence is TGTGCCATCAAAATGGGGTTGCAGCCCCCAGAGACCCAGTACTTC. This translates into CAIKMGLQPPETQYF.